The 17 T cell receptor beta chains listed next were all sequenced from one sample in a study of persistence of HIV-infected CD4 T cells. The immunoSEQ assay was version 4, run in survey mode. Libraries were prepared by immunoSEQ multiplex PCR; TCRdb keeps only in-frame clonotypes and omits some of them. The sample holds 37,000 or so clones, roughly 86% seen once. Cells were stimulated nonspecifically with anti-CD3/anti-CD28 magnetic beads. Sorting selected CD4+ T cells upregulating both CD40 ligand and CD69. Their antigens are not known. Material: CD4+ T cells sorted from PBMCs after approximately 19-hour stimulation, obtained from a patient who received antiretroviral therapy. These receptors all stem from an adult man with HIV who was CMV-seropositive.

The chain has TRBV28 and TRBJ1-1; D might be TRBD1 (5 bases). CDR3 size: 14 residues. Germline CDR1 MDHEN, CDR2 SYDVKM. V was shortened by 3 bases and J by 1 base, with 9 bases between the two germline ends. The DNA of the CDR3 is TGTGCCAGCAGTTTCGGGGGTGGGAACACTGAAGCTTTCTTT. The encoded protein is CASSFGGGNTEAFF.

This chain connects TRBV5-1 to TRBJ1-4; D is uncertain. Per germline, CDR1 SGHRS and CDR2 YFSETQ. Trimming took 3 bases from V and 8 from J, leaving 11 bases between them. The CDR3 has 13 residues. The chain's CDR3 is CASSSKTGEKLFF. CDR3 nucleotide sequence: TGCGCCAGCAGCTCGAAGACTGGGGAAAAACTGTTTTTT.

The CDR3 reads CASSSTPFRNEQFF. CDR3 DNA sequence: TGTGCCAGCAGCTCCACCCCCTTTAGGAATGAGCAGTTCTTC. This chain connects TRBV7-2 to TRBJ2-1; D gene unclear. The CDR3 spans 14 residues. Germline lookup yields CDR1 SGHTA and CDR2 FQGNSA. V was shortened by 4 bases and J by 7 bases, with 14 bases between the two germline ends. Looking up the rest from reference TRBV7-2 and TRBJ2-1 gives the full variable domain: GAGVSQSPSNKVTEKGKDVELRCDPISGHTALYWYRQSLGQGLEFLIYFQGNSAPDKSGLPSDRFSAERTGGSVSTLTIQRTQQEDSAVYLCASSSTPFRNEQFFGPGTRLTVL.

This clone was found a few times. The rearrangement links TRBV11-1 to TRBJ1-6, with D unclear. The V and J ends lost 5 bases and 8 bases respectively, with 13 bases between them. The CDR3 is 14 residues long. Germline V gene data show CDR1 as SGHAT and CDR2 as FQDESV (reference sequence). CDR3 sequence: CASSASRRDSPLHF. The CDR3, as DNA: TGTGCCAGCAGCGCATCAAGGCGGGATTCACCCCTCCACTTT.

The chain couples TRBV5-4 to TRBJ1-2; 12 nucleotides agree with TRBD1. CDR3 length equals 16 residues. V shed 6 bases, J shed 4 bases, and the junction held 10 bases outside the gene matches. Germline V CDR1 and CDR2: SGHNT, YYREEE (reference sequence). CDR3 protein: CASIETGTGGGYGYTF. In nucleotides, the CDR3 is TGTGCCAGCATAGAAACCGGGACAGGGGGCGGCTATGGCTACACCTTC. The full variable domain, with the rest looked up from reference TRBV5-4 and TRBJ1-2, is ETGVTQSPTHLIKTRGQQVTLRCSSQSGHNTVSWYQQALGQGPQFIFQYYREEENGRGNFPPRFSGLQFPNYSSELNVNALELDDSALYLCASIETGTGGGYGYTFGSGTRLTVV.

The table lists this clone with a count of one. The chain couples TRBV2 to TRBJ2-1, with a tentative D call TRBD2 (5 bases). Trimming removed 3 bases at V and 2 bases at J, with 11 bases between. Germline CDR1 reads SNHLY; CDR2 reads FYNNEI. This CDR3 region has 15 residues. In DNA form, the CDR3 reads TGTGCCAGCAGTGACCGGGATACCCCCTACAATGAGCAGTTCTTC. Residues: CASSDRDTPYNEQFF.

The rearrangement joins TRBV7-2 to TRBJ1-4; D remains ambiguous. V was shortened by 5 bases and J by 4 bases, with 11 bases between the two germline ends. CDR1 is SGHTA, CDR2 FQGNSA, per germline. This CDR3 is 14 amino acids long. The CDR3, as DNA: TGTGCCAGCAGCCCGTCGCGTCGTAATGAAAAACTGTTTTTT. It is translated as CASSPSRRNEKLFF.

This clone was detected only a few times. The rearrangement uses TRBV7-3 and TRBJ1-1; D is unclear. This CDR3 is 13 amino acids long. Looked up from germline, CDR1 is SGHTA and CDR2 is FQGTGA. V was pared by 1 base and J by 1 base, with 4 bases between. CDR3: CASSLSANTEAFF. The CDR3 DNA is TGTGCCAGCAGCTTAAGTGCGAACACTGAAGCTTTCTTT.

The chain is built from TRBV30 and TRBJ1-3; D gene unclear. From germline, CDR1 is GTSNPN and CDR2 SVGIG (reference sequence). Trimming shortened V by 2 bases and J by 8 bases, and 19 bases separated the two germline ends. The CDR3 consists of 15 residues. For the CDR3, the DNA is TGTGCCTGGAGTCATAGGACGAGTGGCTTGGACACCATATATTTT. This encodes CAWSHRTSGLDTIYF.

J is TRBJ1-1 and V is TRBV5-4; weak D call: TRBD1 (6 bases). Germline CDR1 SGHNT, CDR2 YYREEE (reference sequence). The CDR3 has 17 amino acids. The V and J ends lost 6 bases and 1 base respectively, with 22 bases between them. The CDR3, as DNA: TGTGCCAGCATCGCGGGGGCCCTAAAAGGGGGGAACACTGAAGCTTTCTTT. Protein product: CASIAGALKGGNTEAFF. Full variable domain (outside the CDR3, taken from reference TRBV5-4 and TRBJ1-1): ETGVTQSPTHLIKTRGQQVTLRCSSQSGHNTVSWYQQALGQGPQFIFQYYREEENGRGNFPPRFSGLQFPNYSSELNVNALELDDSALYLCASIAGALKGGNTEAFFGQGTRLTVV.

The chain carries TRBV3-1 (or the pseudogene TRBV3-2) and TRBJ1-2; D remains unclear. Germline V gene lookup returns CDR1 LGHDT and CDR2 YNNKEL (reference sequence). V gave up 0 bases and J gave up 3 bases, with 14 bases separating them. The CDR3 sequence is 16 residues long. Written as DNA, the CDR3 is TGTGCCAGCAGCCAAGACCCCGCTGGCAGGTACTATGGCTACACCTTC. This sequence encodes CASSQDPAGRYYGYTF.

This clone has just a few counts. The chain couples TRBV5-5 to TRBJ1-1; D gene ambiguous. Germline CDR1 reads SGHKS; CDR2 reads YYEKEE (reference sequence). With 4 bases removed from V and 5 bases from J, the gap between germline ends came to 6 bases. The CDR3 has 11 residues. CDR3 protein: CASSAWTEAFF. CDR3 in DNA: TGTGCCAGCAGCGCGTGGACTGAAGCTTTCTTT.

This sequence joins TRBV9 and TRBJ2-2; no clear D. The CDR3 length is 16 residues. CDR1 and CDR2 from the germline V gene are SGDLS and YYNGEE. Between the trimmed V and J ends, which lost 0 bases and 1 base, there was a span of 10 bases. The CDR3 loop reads CASSVDPRLNTGELFF. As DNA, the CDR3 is TGTGCCAGCAGCGTAGACCCGAGATTGAACACCGGGGAGCTGTTTTTT. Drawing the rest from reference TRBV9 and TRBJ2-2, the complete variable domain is DSGVTQTPKHLITATGQRVTLRCSPRSGDLSVYWYQQSLDQGLQFLIQYYNGEERAKGNILERFSAQQFPDLHSELNLSSLELGDSALYFCASSVDPRLNTGELFFGEGSRLTVL.

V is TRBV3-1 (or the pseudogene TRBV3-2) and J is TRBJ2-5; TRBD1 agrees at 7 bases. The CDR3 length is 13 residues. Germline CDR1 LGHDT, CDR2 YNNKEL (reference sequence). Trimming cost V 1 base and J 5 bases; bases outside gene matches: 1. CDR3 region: CASSQVGGETQYF. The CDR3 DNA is TGTGCCAGCAGCCAAGTAGGGGGCGAGACCCAGTACTTC.

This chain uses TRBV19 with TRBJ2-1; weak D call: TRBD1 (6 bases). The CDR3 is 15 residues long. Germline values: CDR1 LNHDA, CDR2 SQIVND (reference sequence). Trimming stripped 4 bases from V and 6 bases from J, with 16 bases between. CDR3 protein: CASSTDRLVGNEQFF. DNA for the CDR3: TGTGCCAGTAGTACCGACAGGCTTGTGGGCAATGAGCAGTTCTTC.

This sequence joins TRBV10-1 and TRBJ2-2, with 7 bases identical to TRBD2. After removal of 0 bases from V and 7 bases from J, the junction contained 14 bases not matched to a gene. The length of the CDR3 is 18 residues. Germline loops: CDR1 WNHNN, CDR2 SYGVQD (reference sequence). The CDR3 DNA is TGCGCCAGCAGTGAGTCGACGTTGTGGGAGGGCCCAAACGGGGAGCTGTTTTTT. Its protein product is CASSESTLWEGPNGELFF.

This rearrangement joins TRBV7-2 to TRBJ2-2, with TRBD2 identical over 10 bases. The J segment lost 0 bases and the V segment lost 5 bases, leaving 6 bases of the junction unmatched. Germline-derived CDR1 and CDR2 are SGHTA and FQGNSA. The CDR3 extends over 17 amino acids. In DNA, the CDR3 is TGTGCCAGCAGCCCTCAGCGGGAGGGATCGAACACCGGGGAGCTGTTTTTT. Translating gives CASSPQREGSNTGELFF.